This entry lists 14 T cell receptor beta chains sequenced from one sample in a study of T-cell reconstitution after alpha-beta-depleted transplantation in children (dated by TCRdb to 2016 to 2017). Receptor libraries were prepared by PCR. The sequencing machine was an Illumina HiSeq 2500. TCR library preparation used molecular barcoding, with unique molecular identifiers applied to normalize quantification of the TCRbeta repertoire. Clones were called with MiXCR by TCRdb after fastp trimmed the public reads at Q25, and only in-frame beta chains were retained. Here each entry gathers all rows of one CDR3 protein and keeps the most common genes and DNA. The sample table lists about 360,000 distinct CDR3 sequences, about 14% of them with a count of one. The ten biggest clones cover over 3.5% of the sample. The sequenced sample was PBMCs, obtained from the stem cell graft. All receptors come from a human donor who donated a stem cell graft to a child with Fanconi anemia.

This clonotype was observed a handful of times. The gene calls are TRBV12-3 or TRBV12-4 and TRBJ1-4, with D possibly matching TRBD1 (6 bases). V was shortened by 8 bases and J by 8 bases, with 15 bases between the two germline ends. The CDR3 loop spans 13 amino acids. The CDR3 reads CASGGQSREKLFF. The DNA for the CDR3 is TGTGCCAGCGGGGGACAATCTAGGGAAAAACTGTTTTTT.

This chain links TRBV19 with TRBJ1-1; D might be TRBD1 (6 bases). V dropped 8 bases and J dropped 7 bases, with 14 bases sitting between them. The CDR3 spans 12 residues. CDR1 and CDR2 from the germline V gene are LNHDA and SQIVND (reference sequence). The CDR3 sequence is CASGHRAGEAFF. The CDR3 bases are TGTGCCAGTGGTCACAGGGCAGGTGAAGCTTTCTTT.

Many counts were recorded for this clonotype. The rearrangement uses TRBV11-1 and TRBJ2-2; possibly TRBD1 for D (5 bases). Germline CDR1 is SGHAT and CDR2 is FQDESV (reference sequence). Trimming shortened V by 1 base and J by 5 bases, and 11 bases separated the two germline ends. This CDR3 comprises 15 residues. The CDR3 is CASSLVRAKTGELFF. The CDR3 bases are TGTGCCAGCAGCTTAGTCAGGGCTAAGACCGGGGAGCTGTTTTTT.

This clonotype was counted a few times. This chain connects TRBV5-1 to TRBJ1-2; D gene uncertain. Germline CDR1 SGHRS, CDR2 YFSETQ. V was pared by 9 bases and J by 2 bases, with 20 bases between. This CDR3 spans 15 amino acids. The CDR3 DNA is TGCGCCACCTCGCCCGGGCAACTGGTCAACTATGGCTACACCTTC. Its translation is CATSPGQLVNYGYTF.

A few counts support this clonotype. The chain links TRBV5-1 to TRBJ2-1, with unresolved D. The CDR3 covers 13 residues. Germline CDR1 reads SGHRS; CDR2 reads YFSETQ. The V gene lost 1 base and the J gene lost 11 bases, with 13 bases spanning the gap. The CDR3 DNA reads as TGCGCCAGCAGCTTGTCGCTAAGCACCCAGCAGTTCTTC. Its protein product is CASSLSLSTQQFF.

V and J are TRBV9 and TRBJ2-5; tentative D call: TRBD2 (6 bases). With 1 base removed from V and 1 base from J, the gap between germline ends came to 8 bases. Germline lookup yields CDR1 SGDLS and CDR2 YYNGEE. This CDR3 has 14 amino acids. This CDR3 reads CASSVLGGQETQYF. The CDR3 DNA follows: TGTGCCAGCAGCGTACTGGGAGGCCAAGAGACCCAGTACTTC.

This clonotype was detected a few times. V and J are TRBV10-3 and TRBJ1-6; TRBD1 is a possible D gene (6 bases). V lost 3 bases, J lost 6 bases, and 12 bases lay in between. The V gene's germline CDR1 is ENHRY and CDR2 SYGVKD. This CDR3 contains 15 residues. CDR3 protein: CAISEYRVANSPLHF. The DNA for the CDR3 is TGTGCCATCAGTGAATACAGGGTGGCTAATTCACCCCTCCACTTT.

The chain recombines TRBV12-3 or TRBV12-4 with TRBJ1-1; perhaps TRBD1 as D (5 bases). V lost 5 bases, J lost 4 bases, and 14 bases lay in between. The CDR3 totals 14 residues. The CDR3 loop reads CASSLQGRGTEAFF. CDR3 nucleotides: TGTGCCAGCAGTCTGCAGGGACGAGGCACTGAAGCTTTCTTT.

This clonotype was detected many times. V and J are TRBV10-3 and TRBJ2-1; tentative D call: TRBD1 (5 bases). Germline CDR1 reads ENHRY; CDR2 reads SYGVKD. The CDR3 spans 14 residues. Trimming removed 10 bases at V and 2 bases at J, with 15 bases between. The CDR3 loop reads CATARDQAYNEQFF. In DNA form, the CDR3 reads TGTGCCACCGCCAGGGATCAAGCCTACAATGAGCAGTTCTTC.

This clonotype has more than one count but fewer than ten. The V and J genes are TRBV6-5 and TRBJ1-6, with D hard to call. This CDR3 region has 15 residues. V lost 4 bases, J lost 10 bases, and 17 bases lay in between. Germline V gives CDR1 MNHEY, CDR2 SVGAGI. The DNA for the CDR3 is TGTGCCAGCAGTTTGGGTTCTTTGGGCACGTCACCCCTCCACTTT. Protein sequence: CASSLGSLGTSPLHF.

The V gene is TRBV7-9, the J gene TRBJ2-2; TRBD1 agrees at 8 bases. The CDR3 consists of 15 residues. CDR1 SEHNR and CDR2 FQNEAQ come from the germline V gene (reference sequence). V shed 4 bases and J 7 bases; nucleotides not matched to a gene: 8. The CDR3 bases are TGTGCCAGCAGCTCCAAGGACAGGGCCCACGGGGAGCTGTTTTTT. Translated, it gives CASSSKDRAHGELFF.

There are many counts of this clonotype. The V and J genes are TRBV18 and TRBJ2-7; 7 bases are a match to TRBD1. After removal of 4 bases from V and 4 bases from J, the junction contained 10 bases not matched to a gene. Per germline, CDR1 KGHSH and CDR2 LQKENI. This CDR3 has 15 amino acids. The CDR3 sequence: CASSQWTGDVYEQYF. In nucleotides, the CDR3 is TGTGCCAGCTCACAGTGGACAGGCGACGTTTACGAGCAGTACTTC.

At least ten counts were recorded for this clonotype. V gene TRBV5-4 combines with J gene TRBJ2-1, with D hard to call. The germline V gene encodes CDR1 SGHNT and CDR2 YYREEE (reference sequence). This CDR3 has 16 residues. V was pared by 0 bases and J by 0 bases, with 10 bases between. CDR3 coding DNA: TGTGCCAGCAGCTTGGGCACACCGAGCTCCTACAATGAGCAGTTCTTC. Amino acids: CASSLGTPSSYNEQFF.

The chain carries TRBV14 and TRBJ2-3, with a tentative D call TRBD2 (5 bases). Germline V CDR1 and CDR2: SGHDN, FVKESK. V was trimmed by 5 bases and J by 1 base, leaving 16 bases between them. This CDR3 region has 16 residues. The CDR3 region is CASSGTVRVGTDTQYF. The CDR3 DNA reads as TGTGCCAGCAGCGGAACTGTGAGGGTCGGCACAGATACGCAGTATTTT.